The 13 T cell receptor beta chains listed next were all sequenced from one sample in a study of blood T cell repertoires in COVID-19. Profiled with immunoSEQ multiplex PCR; TCRdb holds only in-frame clones, not every one. This table holds about 200,000 clones, under 90% found once. The sample comprised peripheral blood. These receptors originate from a man in his sixties who had recovered from COVID-19.

This rearrangement joins TRBV6-5 to TRBJ2-2; 12 nucleotides align to TRBD1. V trimming: 8 bases; J trimming: 5 bases; junction bases outside the gene matches: 6. Germline loops: CDR1 MNHEY, CDR2 SVGAGI. This CDR3 comprises 15 residues. The CDR3 is CASRDRGPGTGELFF. Here the CDR3 DNA reads TGTGCCAGCCGGGACAGGGGGCCGGGGACCGGGGAGCTGTTTTTT.

The gene calls are TRBV28 and TRBJ1-4; a weak D match, TRBD1 (6 bases). The CDR3 loop spans 15 amino acids. Per the germline V gene, CDR1 is MDHEN and CDR2 is SYDVKM. Deletions cut 5 bases from V and 0 bases from J, with 10 bases between. The CDR3 reads CASSRTVATNEKLFF. CDR3 DNA: TGTGCCAGCAGTCGGACAGTTGCAACTAATGAAAAACTGTTTTTT.

The chain couples TRBV7-2 to TRBJ2-1; 9 bases fit TRBD2. The germline CDR1 and CDR2 sequences are SGHTA and FQGNSA. V shed 6 bases, J shed 7 bases, and the junction held 7 bases outside the gene matches. This CDR3 is built from 14 residues. CDR3 amino acids: CASRYSGGTNEQFF. As DNA, the CDR3 is TGTGCCAGCAGGTATAGCGGGGGTACGAATGAGCAGTTCTTC.

The chain couples TRBV27 to TRBJ2-3, with a tentative D call TRBD1 (6 bases). Trimming removed 4 bases at V and 4 bases at J, with 18 bases between. The CDR3 contains 16 residues. Germline V gene data show CDR1 as MNHEY and CDR2 as SMNVEV (reference sequence). The CDR3 loop reads CASSSAGGWGPDTQYF. The CDR3 DNA sequence: TGTGCCAGCAGTTCGGCGGGCGGATGGGGGCCAGATACGCAGTATTTT.

The genes are TRBV10-3 and TRBJ2-2, with 7 bases fitting TRBD1. V shed 3 bases, J shed 7 bases, and the junction held 2 bases outside the gene matches. The CDR3 spans 13 residues. The germline V gene encodes CDR1 ENHRY and CDR2 SYGVKD. The CDR3 coding sequence is TGTGCCATCAGTGACAGGGGGAACGGGGAGCTGTTTTTT. Translating it yields CAISDRGNGELFF.

This sequence joins TRBV28 and TRBJ1-2, with TRBD1 matching 9 bases. This CDR3 region has 15 residues. Germline CDR1 and CDR2: MDHEN and SYDVKM. Trimming at V came to 6 bases and at J to 4 bases, leaving 9 bases not matched to a gene. CDR3 sequence reads: CASRESGTGSYGYTF. In DNA, the CDR3 is TGTGCCAGCAGGGAAAGCGGGACAGGGTCCTATGGCTACACCTTC.

This clone was counted between two and nine times. The rearrangement uses TRBV18 and TRBJ2-2; possible D gene TRBD2, 5 bases. V was shortened by 2 bases and J by 0 bases, with 13 bases between the two germline ends. Germline V gene sequence: CDR1 KGHSH, CDR2 LQKENI. The CDR3 consists of 17 residues. CDR3 loop: CASSPSLVGANTGELFF. The CDR3 DNA is TGTGCCAGCTCACCATCTCTGGTCGGGGCGAACACCGGGGAGCTGTTTTTT.

The V gene is TRBV2, the J gene TRBJ2-3, with 15 bases that match TRBD2. The CDR3 extends over 16 amino acids. Per germline, CDR1 SNHLY and CDR2 FYNNEI. The junction had 7 bases not matched to a gene; V was cut back by 6 bases and J by 6 bases. The CDR3 region has the DNA TGTGCCAGCAGCCGGACTAGCGGGGGGGCCGGGGATACGCAGTATTTT. Translation gives CASSRTSGGAGDTQYF.

The chain carries TRBV7-9 and TRBJ2-7; 7 bases match TRBD1. V was clipped by 2 bases and J by 0 bases; unmatched bases: 4. CDR3 length equals 15 residues. Germline CDR1 and CDR2: SEHNR and FQNEAQ (reference sequence). The CDR3 sequence: CASSLTYRGSYEQYF. CDR3 coding DNA: TGTGCCAGCAGCTTAACCTACAGGGGCTCCTACGAGCAGTACTTC.

This chain links TRBV6-2 or TRBV6-3 with TRBJ2-7; 11 bases fit TRBD2. CDR3 length: 15 amino acids. The V gene's germline CDR1 is MNHEY and CDR2 SVGEGT. V lost 2 bases, J lost 3 bases, and 3 bases stayed unmatched. In DNA, the CDR3 is TGTGCCAGCAGTTACCAAACTAGCGGGAGCTACGAGCAGTACTTC. This translates into CASSYQTSGSYEQYF.

The chain carries TRBV30 and TRBJ2-3, with 8 bases lining up with TRBD1. CDR1 is GTSNPN, CDR2 SVGIG, per germline (reference sequence). This CDR3 comprises 13 residues. Unmatched junction bases numbered 3, after V lost 3 bases and J lost 4 bases. This chain's CDR3 is CAWSRGPADTQYF. Here the CDR3 DNA reads TGTGCCTGGAGCAGGGGGCCGGCAGATACGCAGTATTTT.

The chain is built from TRBV18 and TRBJ2-7; D might be TRBD1 (5 bases). The CDR3 sequence is 18 residues long. The V and J ends lost 0 bases and 3 bases respectively, with 21 bases between them. The V gene's germline CDR1 is KGHSH and CDR2 LQKENI. CDR3 region: CASSPPNRLGPLGYEQYF. The CDR3 bases are TGTGCCAGCTCACCACCGAACAGGCTTGGACCACTGGGCTACGAGCAGTACTTC.

This clone was seen only a few times. The chain recombines TRBV5-6 with TRBJ1-2, with 9 bases that match TRBD1. CDR1 and CDR2 from the germline V gene are SGHDT and YYEEEE. CDR3 length: 15 residues. The trim removed 2 bases at V and 2 bases at J, leaving 4 bases unmatched. CDR3 loop: CASSLAGTGNYGYTF. CDR3 bases: TGTGCCAGCAGCTTAGCCGGGACAGGGAACTATGGCTACACCTTC.